This T cell receptor beta chain is from a study of blood T cell repertoires in COVID-19. On the study more broadly: Researchers got acute and convalescent COVID-19 samples from the United States, Italy and Spain. PBMCs, B-cell-depleted T cells, or T cells were the source of the cDNA or gDNA that made up the material.

CDR3 length: 17 amino acids. Original analysis: Estimation of nucleated cell counts was performed using reference gene primer amplification. Generated by immunoSEQ multiplex PCR, the TCRdb table keeps only in-frame clones and is missing some. V, J and clone size reflect that table, while D and trimming were determined from the DNA. The sample holds 100,000 to 150,000 clones; roughly 85% are singletons and the top ten take less than 5%. This TCR was recovered from a man in his forties with acute or convalescent COVID-19. The rearrangement uses TRBV12-2 and TRBJ2-7; TRBD2, the table's D call, was not compared with the DNA. TRBV12-2 represents a pseudogene. Sequencing input: peripheral blood. The DNA of the CDR3 is TGTGCAAGTCGCTTAGTCTGGAGTGTAGGGAGAAACTACGAGCAGTACTTC. Protein: CASRLVWSVGRNYEQYF.